The following is a T cell receptor (beta chain) sequence with its context. Its target is unknown. This record belongs to a study of identical twins. Study-wide results and caveats: For out-of-frame beta sequences, excess twin sharing was weaker.

TCRdb re-analysed the 5' RACE reads in MiXCR, keeping a single row per CDR3 protein. Counted here are 1.5 million to 2 million distinct CDR3 sequences, about 31% occurring once; the ten biggest clones make up more than 0.25%. Trimming pared 6 bases from V and 4 bases from J, leaving 18 bases between. Germline V CDR1 and CDR2: DFQATT, SNEGSKA (reference sequence). The CDR3 has 14 amino acids. The TCR was taken from a newborn girl in good health. Sequencing was performed on cord blood. The V call is TRBV20-1, the J call TRBJ1-2; D is perhaps TRBD1 (5 bases). Written as DNA, the CDR3 is TGCAGTGCCTGGGGGGAGGGGATCTCCTATGGCTACACCTTC. Protein product: CSAWGEGISYGYTF.